The next 14 T cell receptor beta chains were all read from a single sample in a study. TCRdb itself ran the 5' RACE reads through MiXCR, one entry per CDR3 protein. The sample contains 20,000 to 25,000 distinct CDR3 sequences, about 29% of which appear only once. Sample: tumor-infiltrating naive CD4+ T cells sorted from the breast tumor. Subset meaning: naive CD4+ T cells, CD4+CD45RA+CD25-. These receptors were collected from a female donor with breast cancer.

J is TRBJ2-7 and V is TRBV6-2 or TRBV6-3; 9 nucleotides agree with TRBD2. Germline CDR1 and CDR2: MNHEY and SVGEGT. The CDR3 contains 13 residues. Germline trimming cut 6 bases from V and 5 bases from J; bases unmatched to any gene: 5. The CDR3 DNA reads as TGTGCCAGCAGCAGCGGGGGGCTACACGAGCAGTACTTC. It yields the protein CASSSGGLHEQYF.

V usage is TRBV20-1 and J usage is TRBJ2-7; TRBD2 matches at 12 bases. The CDR3 spans 16 residues. Losses at the gene ends were 0 bases for V and 3 bases for J; bases not matched to a gene: 6. CDR1 and CDR2 from the germline V gene are DFQATT and SNEGSKA (reference sequence). The CDR3 DNA sequence: TGCAGTGCTAGAGATCCAGGACTAGCGGGACACTACGAGCAGTACTTC. It translates to CSARDPGLAGHYEQYF.

CDR3 coding DNA: TGTGCCAGCAGGTATGGACTAGCGGTTTACAATGAGCAGTTCTTC. Its protein is CASRYGLAVYNEQFF. This sequence joins TRBV12-3 or TRBV12-4 and TRBJ2-1, with TRBD2 matching over 10 bases. Trimming took 6 bases from V and 4 from J; bases not matched to a gene: 6. This CDR3 is 15 amino acids long.

This clonotype showed up many times. V gene TRBV6-5 combines with J gene TRBJ1-2, with TRBD1 as a possible D gene (6 bases). Deletions cut 6 bases from V and 6 bases from J, with 14 bases between. The CDR3 is made up of 13 amino acids. In germline, CDR1 is MNHEY, CDR2 SVGAGI. The CDR3 protein is CASRTTGAHGYTF. The CDR3, as DNA: TGTGCCAGCAGAACGACAGGAGCCCATGGCTACACCTTC.

About this clonotype itself: The CDR3 ends on some other residue instead of the conserved phenylalanine or tryptophan, so this is likely a read error. The chain has TRBV15 and TRBJ1-5; D call uncertain. Germline CDR1 LNHNV, CDR2 YYDKDF (reference sequence). This CDR3 contains 15 residues. CDR3 coding DNA: TGTGCCACCAGCAGAGATCAAACAGAAAATCAACCCCAGCATTTA. Its translation: CATSRDQTENQPQHL.

The rearrangement links TRBV20-1 to TRBJ2-1; 7 bases align to TRBD2. The V gene end was trimmed by 5 bases and the J gene end by 1 base; junction bases not matched to a gene: 8. Per the germline V gene, CDR1 is DFQATT and CDR2 is SNEGSKA (reference sequence). The CDR3 spans 15 residues. Here the CDR3 reads CSAPLPSGSYNEQFF. The CDR3 DNA reads TGCAGTGCTCCCCTTCCTAGCGGATCCTACAATGAGCAGTTCTTC.

This clonotype showed up many times. The chain is built from TRBV7-3 and TRBJ1-6; 8 nucleotides match TRBD1. The CDR3 runs to 15 residues. Germline V gene lookup returns CDR1 SGHTA and CDR2 FQGTGA. V shed 5 bases, J shed 10 bases, and the junction held 10 bases outside the gene matches. The CDR3 is CASSRTGGSGSPLHF. DNA for the CDR3: TGTGCCAGCAGCCGTACAGGGGGAAGCGGGTCACCCCTCCACTTT.

In the case of this clonotype: A much larger clonotype is one base distant, so this may be a read error. The chain employs TRBV11-3 and TRBJ2-1; D could derive from TRBD1 or TRBD2 (5 bases each). This CDR3 region has 10 residues. Germline V lookup: CDR1 SGHNT, CDR2 YENEEA. The CDR3 sequence is CVGTLDEQFF. As DNA, the CDR3 is TGTGTGGGGACCCTCGATGAGCAGTTCTTC.

This clonotype was counted a single time. V is TRBV12-3 or TRBV12-4 and J is TRBJ2-3, with TRBD1 as a possible D gene (6 bases). The CDR3 is 14 amino acids. V lost 7 bases, J lost 11 bases, and 22 bases lay in between. The CDR3 nucleotides read TGTGCCAGCACCCAAGGGGGACCCCCCATGAAGCAGTATTTT. It codes for CASTQGGPPMKQYF.

The rearrangement joins TRBV6-2 or TRBV6-3 to TRBJ2-7; D uncertain. Trimming took off 6 bases at V and 4 bases at J, with 7 bases between the two ends. The CDR3 has 11 residues. Germline V gene data show CDR1 as MNHEY and CDR2 as SVGEGT. CDR3 in amino acids: CASSRAYEQYF. The DNA for the CDR3 is TGTGCCAGCAGCCGGGCATACGAGCAGTACTTC.

This clonotype was counted between two and nine times. V and J are TRBV27 and TRBJ1-5, with 7 positions matching TRBD1. With 6 bases clipped from V and 3 bases from J, the junction kept 11 bases outside the gene matches. Per the germline V gene, CDR1 is MNHEY and CDR2 is SMNVEV (reference sequence). CDR3 size: 16 residues. The CDR3 protein is CASSPRGQIINQPQHF. CDR3 nucleotide sequence: TGTGCCAGCAGCCCAAGGGGACAGATTATCAATCAGCCCCAGCATTTT.

This clonotype is medium-sized by share. The V and J genes are TRBV6-1 and TRBJ1-5; TRBD1 matches at 7 bases. From germline, CDR1 is MNHNS and CDR2 SASEGT. Losses at the gene ends were 6 bases for V and 6 bases for J; bases not matched to a gene: 8. CDR3 length equals 14 residues. The CDR3 coding sequence is TGTGCCAGCAGGAACACAGGGGCTACTCAGCCCCAGCATTTT. Translated: CASRNTGATQPQHF.

In its sample, this clonotype was seen once. The rearrangement joins TRBV29-1 to TRBJ2-7; tentatively, D is TRBD1 (6 bases). Germline lookup yields CDR1 SQVTM and CDR2 ANQGSEA. The CDR3 spans 13 residues. V was shortened by 6 bases and J by 5 bases, with 17 bases between the two germline ends. The CDR3 coding sequence is TGCAGCGTGGAGACAGGTATAGTGGACGAGCAGTACTTC. Amino acid sequence: CSVETGIVDEQYF.

This clonotype is medium-sized within its sample. This rearrangement joins TRBV9 to TRBJ1-5, with no clear D. Between the trimmed V and J ends, which lost 1 base and 2 bases, there was a span of 7 bases. Germline loops: CDR1 SGDLS, CDR2 YYNGEE. This CDR3 comprises 14 residues. As DNA, the CDR3 is TGTGCCAGCAGCGTAACCTCGGGCAATCAGCCCCAGCATTTT. Encoded protein: CASSVTSGNQPQHF.